The clone carrying this TCR beta chain was recorded many times. Naive CD4+ cells had CD25+ Tregs removed. Semi-nested PCR with Nested Universal Primer A followed constant-region reverse priming of full-length variable regions. TCRdb called the 5' RACE reads again in MiXCR, with one record for every CDR3 protein. Seen here are 40,000 to 65,000 distinct CDR3 sequences, approximately 24% observed once, and the top ten hold approximately 3.3%. Germline CDR1 reads MGHRA; CDR2 reads YSYEKL. This CDR3 contains 12 residues. V shed 1 base and J shed 8 bases, with 7 bases lying between them. This receptor was obtained from a female donor with breast cancer. This chain uses TRBV4-1 with TRBJ2-3; D remains ambiguous. Sample: tumor-infiltrating naive CD4+ T cells sorted from the breast tumor. Subset specified: naive CD4+ T cells, CD4+CD45RA+CD25-. CDR3 loop: CASSQGIGTQYF. The DNA of the CDR3 is TGCGCCAGCAGCCAAGGAATCGGTACGCAGTATTTT.